Each of the 18 T cell receptor beta chains below was sequenced from the same sample in a study of CD8 T cells in Susac syndrome. Random-hexamer reverse transcription was applied to about 0.45 to 1 ug RNA. One entry per CDR3 protein results from TCRdb running MiXCR on the immunoSEQ multiplex PCR reads. The sample consists of about 140,000 distinct CDR3 sequences, around 94% of them appearing once. Material: CD8+ T cells from PBMCs. Receptors originate from a human donor in good health.

The chain combines TRBV25-1 with TRBJ2-1; 10 bases fit TRBD1. Trimming removed 8 bases from V and 7 bases from J; junction bases left unmatched: 5. Germline CDR1 MGHDK, CDR2 SYGVNS. This CDR3 region has 13 residues. For the CDR3, the DNA is TGTGCCAGCGCCCGGGACAGGGGTAATGAGCAGTTCTTC. This codes for CASARDRGNEQFF.

J is TRBJ2-1 and V is TRBV7-6, with 9 nucleotides matching TRBD2. CDR3 length equals 15 residues. V shed 5 bases, J shed 8 bases, and the junction held 10 bases outside the gene matches. CDR1 SGHVS and CDR2 FNYEAQ come from the germline V gene. The CDR3 here is CASSPLAGEGDEQFF. The CDR3 bases are TGTGCCAGCAGCCCGTTAGCGGGAGAGGGAGATGAGCAGTTCTTC.

The V gene is TRBV27, the J gene TRBJ1-1; tentatively, D is TRBD1 (6 bases). V dropped 6 bases and J dropped 7 bases, with 15 bases sitting between them. The germline CDR1 and CDR2 sequences are MNHEY and SMNVEV (reference sequence). The CDR3 sequence is 13 residues long. The CDR3 here is CASSLQGPNEAFF. The CDR3 bases are TGTGCCAGCAGCTTACAGGGCCCAAATGAAGCTTTCTTT.

The chain combines TRBV27 with TRBJ1-5, with D uncertain. Germline lookup yields CDR1 MNHEY and CDR2 SMNVEV (reference sequence). The CDR3 contains 13 residues. The V end lost 5 bases, the J end lost 3 bases, and 8 bases lay between the germline ends. DNA for the CDR3: TGTGCCAGCAGTCCCTGGAACAATCAGCCCCAGCATTTT. It is translated as CASSPWNNQPQHF.

This chain uses TRBV19 with TRBJ2-2; TRBD1 might be the D (7 bases). Germline CDR1 reads LNHDA; CDR2 reads SQIVND (reference sequence). The CDR3 has 13 residues. Trimming took off 6 bases at V and 5 bases at J, with 10 bases between the two ends. In DNA, the CDR3 is TGTGCCAGTAGGCAGGGGGGTACCGGGGAGCTGTTTTTT. Protein product: CASRQGGTGELFF.

This rearrangement joins TRBV20-1 to TRBJ1-2; a possible D gene is TRBD1 (5 bases). Germline loops: CDR1 DFQATT, CDR2 SNEGSKA (reference sequence). Trimming removed 0 bases from V and 10 bases from J, with 9 bases in between. The CDR3 contains 11 residues. The CDR3 reads CSAREGHLYTF. The CDR3 DNA follows: TGCAGTGCTAGAGAGGGGCACCTCTACACCTTC.

The V gene is TRBV20-1, the J gene TRBJ2-1; 7 bases fit TRBD2. The CDR3 spans 14 residues. J was trimmed by 6 bases and V by 7 bases; bases with no gene match: 12. Per germline, CDR1 DFQATT and CDR2 SNEGSKA (reference sequence). CDR3 protein: CSVSSGGEFNEQFF. In DNA, the CDR3 is TGCAGTGTTTCCAGTGGGGGGGAATTCAATGAGCAGTTCTTC.

The V and J genes are TRBV20-1 and TRBJ2-7; D unresolved. V shed 3 bases and J shed 0 bases, with 9 bases lying between them. This CDR3 is 13 amino acids long. Germline V gene lookup returns CDR1 DFQATT and CDR2 SNEGSKA (reference sequence). The CDR3 DNA sequence: TGCAGTGCTAGTGGTCGGAGCTCCTACGAGCAGTACTTC. The encoded protein is CSASGRSSYEQYF.

The V gene is TRBV27, the J gene TRBJ1-2; maybe TRBD1 (6 bases). This CDR3 comprises 15 residues. CDR1 is MNHEY, CDR2 SMNVEV, per germline (reference sequence). V lost 8 bases and J 1 base, leaving 17 bases between the germline ends. The chain's CDR3 is CASGHGGRINYGYTF. CDR3 bases: TGTGCCAGCGGACACGGGGGCCGAATTAACTATGGCTACACCTTC.

This rearrangement joins TRBV9 to TRBJ2-5; D is possibly TRBD2 (5 bases). The CDR3 totals 14 residues. From germline, CDR1 is SGDLS and CDR2 YYNGEE. With 6 bases removed from V and 4 bases from J, the gap between germline ends came to 16 bases. The CDR3 sequence is CASNVGGRRETQYF. DNA of the CDR3: TGTGCCAGCAACGTTGGAGGTAGGAGAGAGACCCAGTACTTC.

This chain joins TRBV3-1 and TRBJ1-1; D remains ambiguous. Germline CDR1 reads LGHDT; CDR2 reads YNNKEL (reference sequence). Trimming shortened V by 0 bases and J by 1 base, and 6 bases separated the two germline ends. This CDR3 has 14 amino acids. CDR3 nucleotide sequence: TGTGCCAGCAGCCAAGACTACAGGAACACTGAAGCTTTCTTT. Residues: CASSQDYRNTEAFF.

The chain links TRBV29-1 to TRBJ2-1; TRBD1 agrees at 7 bases. This CDR3 has 11 residues. V dropped 6 bases and J dropped 9; count of bases not matched to a gene: 5. Germline V gene lookup returns CDR1 SQVTM and CDR2 ANQGSEA. CDR3 DNA: TGCAGCGTACAACAGGGGAGTGAGCAGTTCTTC. This translates into CSVQQGSEQFF.

This clonotype was observed a handful of times. CDR3 nucleotides: TGTGCCAGCAGCTTTGGCGGGAGTGATGAGCAGTTCTTC. As protein: CASSFGGSDEQFF. The chain joins TRBV7-9 to TRBJ2-1, with TRBD2 matching 7 bases. CDR1 is SEHNR, CDR2 FQNEAQ, per germline (reference sequence). The CDR3 length is 13 residues. V was pared by 3 bases and J by 8 bases, with 4 bases of the junction left unmatched.

This clonotype came up a few times. The chain has TRBV9 and TRBJ1-1; weak D call: TRBD1 (5 bases). Per germline, CDR1 SGDLS and CDR2 YYNGEE. The CDR3 is 14 residues long. Trimming left V 0 bases short and J 1 base short, with 7 bases between. The CDR3 protein is CASSVGGRNTEAFF. CDR3 DNA: TGTGCCAGCAGCGTAGGGGGGAGGAACACTGAAGCTTTCTTT.

This chain uses TRBV15 with TRBJ2-2; the D gene is possibly TRBD2 (6 bases). With 2 bases removed from V and 5 bases from J, the gap between germline ends came to 12 bases. There are 15 residues in the CDR3. CDR1 is LNHNV and CDR2 is YYDKDF in the germline V gene (reference sequence). CDR3 nucleotides: TGTGCCACCAGCAGACGATTAGCGGCGACCGGGGAGCTGTTTTTT. Translation: CATSRRLAATGELFF.

The gene calls are TRBV27 and TRBJ2-1, with TRBD2 identical over 8 bases. This CDR3 has 12 residues. Looked up from germline, CDR1 is MNHEY and CDR2 is SMNVEV (reference sequence). V was clipped by 4 bases and J by 15 bases; unmatched bases: 8. CDR3 amino acids: CASSSLERESFF. CDR3 in DNA: TGTGCCAGCAGTTCCCTTGAGCGGGAGTCGTTCTTC.

The genes are TRBV3-1 and TRBJ2-1; 9 bases match TRBD1. Trimming cost V 3 bases and J 5 bases; bases outside gene matches: 8. The germline CDR1 and CDR2 sequences are LGHDT and YNNKEL (reference sequence). CDR3 length: 16 residues. The CDR3 sequence: CASSHETGTGNNEQFF. The CDR3 DNA sequence: TGTGCCAGCAGCCACGAAACCGGGACAGGGAACAATGAGCAGTTCTTC.

The gene calls are TRBV5-4 and TRBJ2-1; no clear D gene. Between the trimmed V and J ends, which lost 5 bases and 8 bases, there was a span of 14 bases. The CDR3 sequence is 13 residues long. Germline V gene data show CDR1 as SGHNT and CDR2 as YYREEE (reference sequence). The CDR3 DNA follows: TGTGCCAGCAGGAACCCCGAGAACTATGAGCAGTTCTTC. This sequence encodes CASRNPENYEQFF.